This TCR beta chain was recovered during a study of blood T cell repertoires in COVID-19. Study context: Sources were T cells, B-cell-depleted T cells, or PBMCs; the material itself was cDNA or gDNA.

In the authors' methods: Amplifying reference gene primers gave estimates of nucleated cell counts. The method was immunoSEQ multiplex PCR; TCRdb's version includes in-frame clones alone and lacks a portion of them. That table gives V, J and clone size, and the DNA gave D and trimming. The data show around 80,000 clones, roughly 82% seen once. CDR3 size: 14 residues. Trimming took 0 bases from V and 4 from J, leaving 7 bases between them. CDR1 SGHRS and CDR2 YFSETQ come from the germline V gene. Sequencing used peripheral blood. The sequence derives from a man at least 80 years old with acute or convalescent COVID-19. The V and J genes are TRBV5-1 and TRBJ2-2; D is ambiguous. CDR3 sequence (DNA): TGCGCCAGCAGCTTGGTACCAGGCACCGGGGAGCTGTTTTTT. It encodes CASSLVPGTGELFF.